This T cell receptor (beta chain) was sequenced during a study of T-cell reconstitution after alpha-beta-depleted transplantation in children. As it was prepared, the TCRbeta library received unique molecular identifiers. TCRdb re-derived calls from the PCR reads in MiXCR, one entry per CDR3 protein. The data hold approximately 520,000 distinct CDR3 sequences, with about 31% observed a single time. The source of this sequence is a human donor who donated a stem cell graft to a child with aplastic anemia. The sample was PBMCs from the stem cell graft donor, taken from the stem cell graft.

In nucleotides, the CDR3 is TGTGCCAGCAGCCTATACTGGGACAGGGGCCACACCTTC. As protein: CASSLYWDRGHTF. The J gene is TRBJ1-2, the V gene TRBV7-2, with 10 nucleotides matching TRBD1. There are 13 residues in the CDR3. Trimming removed 5 bases from V and 12 bases from J; junction bases left unmatched: 9. Germline CDR1 reads SGHTA; CDR2 reads FQGNSA.